This T cell receptor beta chain was documented in a study of shared T cell receptors in the human thymus. Measured with immunoSEQ multiplex PCR; TCRdb has only the in-frame clones, and not every one. The sample carries 700,000 or so clones, 70% to 90% recorded once. Germline CDR1 reads MNHEY; CDR2 reads SMNVEV (reference sequence). This CDR3 has 14 residues. V lost 9 bases and J 1 base, leaving 13 bases between the germline ends. Another study also made use of these data, one on human thymus T cells.

Sequenced sample: thymocytes. The rearrangement uses TRBV27 and TRBJ1-5; D is unresolved. The receptor was derived from a girl under three years old with a congenital heart defect. CDR3 in DNA: TGTGCCAGTGCGGAACTCTCAAGCAATCAGCCCCAGCATTTT. It codes for CASAELSSNQPQHF.